This entry is about one T cell receptor (beta chain). This clone was picked up a small number of times. Its antigen is unknown. No much larger clonotype is one base removed from it; base qualities were not supplied. This record comes from a study of lymphopenia after photon versus proton radiotherapy (dated by TCRdb to 2018 to 2020). The study in broad terms: The study compared the immunological effects of photon versus proton radiation therapy in patients with gastrointestinal tumors who developed high-grade lymphopenia. A cohort of around 18 patients with gastrointestinal tumors who received either photon or proton therapy and subsequently developed lymphopenia was included. The goal of the study was to characterize the differences between the two radiation modalities in how they affect the immune system. What the authors observed across the whole study: Across the cohort, among patients who died, a greater drop in TCR diversity after the nadir was inversely correlated with overall survival time. During treatment, patients who received proton therapy stayed relatively stable, whereas patients who received photon therapy lost naive T cells and TCR diversity and gained effector/memory populations. The survival association was assessed only in patients who died, and better survival with proton therapy was presented by the authors as a possibility rather than a demonstrated result. After the lymphocyte count nadir, photon-treated repertoires showed oligoclonal expansion, especially of CD8+ Temra cells, which drove the drop in diversity.

Measured from the cysteine to the phenylalanine, the CDR3 is 15 residues long. Solely the CDR3 DNA is kept, with 45 bases framed from the first base. Per the germline V gene (reference sequence), LNHNV is the CDR1 and YYDKDF is the CDR2. V is clipped by 3 bases and J by 2 bases, and the sequence between their germline boundaries is 11 bases long. Library preparation employed the immunoSEQ multiplex PCR assay. T cell repertoires were profiled with deep sequencing of rearranged TCR beta loci together with multiparametric flow cytometry. The table comes from immuneACCESS by way of TCRdb, which keeps in-frame sequences with V and J called. Part of the clones is missing from these tables; in studies checked, under half for an unresolved V gene and the rest for unknown reasons. The sample table shows tens of thousands of clones, and 83% are seen once. The top ten constitute roughly 27% of the sample.

This chain joins TRBV15 to TRBJ2-1; D gene: possibly TRBD1, on 6 matching bases. Sequences were derived from peripheral blood, sampled from a patient treated with photon-based radiotherapy. The sequence was obtained from a man aged 50 to 59 with gastric cancer. In nucleotides, the sequence is TGTGCCACCAGCAGTGGCAGGGGCCCCTACAATGAGCAGTTCTTC. This sequence encodes CATSSGRGPYNEQFF.